Presented here are 7 T cell receptor beta chains from one specimen sequenced in a study of blood T cell repertoires in COVID-19. TCRdb's table, derived via immunoSEQ multiplex PCR, lists solely in-frame clones and lacks some. The sample contains about 410,000 clones, about 89% of which appear only once. The sample comprised peripheral blood. These TCRs come from a woman aged 40 to 50 with COVID-19, enrolled during active disease.

The chain employs TRBV10-3 and TRBJ1-4; D is ambiguous. The CDR3 loop spans 17 amino acids. Trimming removed 0 bases from V and 4 bases from J, with 15 bases in between. Germline V gives CDR1 ENHRY, CDR2 SYGVKD. The CDR3 here is CAISESTLSVINEKLFF. The CDR3 nucleotides read TGTGCCATCAGTGAGTCGACTCTAAGCGTAATTAATGAAAAACTGTTTTTT.

V usage is TRBV7-9 and J usage is TRBJ2-7, with D perhaps matching TRBD1 (5 bases). CDR3 size: 15 residues. Trimming pared 4 bases from V and 2 bases from J, leaving 15 bases between. Germline CDR1 and CDR2: SEHNR and FQNEAQ (reference sequence). CDR3 protein: CASSSDRSGTYEQYF. In DNA, the CDR3 is TGTGCCAGCAGCTCCGACAGAAGTGGCACCTACGAGCAGTACTTC.

This chain links TRBV18 with TRBJ1-3; 8 bases are shared with TRBD1. Unmatched junction bases numbered 9, after V lost 6 bases and J lost 2 bases. Germline lookup yields CDR1 KGHSH and CDR2 LQKENI. CDR3 length: 16 residues. For the CDR3, the DNA is TGTGCCAGCTCTCGTACAGGGGGAGTGACTGGAAACACCATATATTTT. This translates into CASSRTGGVTGNTIYF. Drawing the rest from reference TRBV18 and TRBJ1-3, the complete variable domain is NAGVMQNPRHLVRRRGQEARLRCSPMKGHSHVYWYRQLPEEGLKFMVYLQKENIIDESGMPKERFSAEFPKEGPSILRIQQVVRGDSAAYFCASSRTGGVTGNTIYFGEGSWLTVV.

As regards this clone: Additional DNA sequences in this sample encode the identical CDR3. The CDR3, as DNA: TGTGCCAGCTCACCAGGGACAGAAGAGACCCAGTACTTC. Its protein product is CASSPGTEETQYF. The chain recombines TRBV18 with TRBJ2-5; TRBD1 matches 7 bases. The CDR3 runs to 13 residues. Germline lookup yields CDR1 KGHSH and CDR2 LQKENI. V gave up 2 bases and J gave up 3 bases; unmatched junction bases: 0. Variable domain in full (rest from reference TRBV18 and TRBJ2-5): NAGVMQNPRHLVRRRGQEARLRCSPMKGHSHVYWYRQLPEEGLKFMVYLQKENIIDESGMPKERFSAEFPKEGPSILRIQQVVRGDSAAYFCASSPGTEETQYFGPGTRLLVL.

The V gene is TRBV10-3, the J gene TRBJ2-5; 10 bases line up with TRBD2. CDR1 and CDR2 from the germline V gene are ENHRY and SYGVKD. V was pared by 4 bases and J by 5 bases, with 7 bases of the junction left unmatched. The CDR3 loop spans 15 amino acids. CDR3 bases: TGTGCCATCAGTGCCCTAGCGGGGGTGGCGGAGACCCAGTACTTC. Its translation is CAISALAGVAETQYF.

This sequence joins TRBV7-2 and TRBJ2-3, with D perhaps TRBD2 (7 bases). Germline V gives CDR1 SGHTA, CDR2 FQGNSA. The CDR3 spans 17 residues. V lost 1 base to trimming and J lost 0 bases, with 14 bases between them. The CDR3 loop reads CASSLDFAGASTDTQYF. In DNA form, the CDR3 reads TGTGCCAGCAGCTTAGATTTTGCGGGGGCTAGCACAGATACGCAGTATTTT.

The J gene is TRBJ1-6, the V gene TRBV27; 7 positions match TRBD1. The V gene's germline CDR1 is MNHEY and CDR2 SMNVEV (reference sequence). This CDR3 has 14 residues. V lost 4 bases and J lost 8; bases outside the gene matches: 5. For the CDR3, the DNA is TGTGCCAGCAGTTGGGACAGCCAATATTCACCCCTCCACTTT. The encoded protein is CASSWDSQYSPLHF.